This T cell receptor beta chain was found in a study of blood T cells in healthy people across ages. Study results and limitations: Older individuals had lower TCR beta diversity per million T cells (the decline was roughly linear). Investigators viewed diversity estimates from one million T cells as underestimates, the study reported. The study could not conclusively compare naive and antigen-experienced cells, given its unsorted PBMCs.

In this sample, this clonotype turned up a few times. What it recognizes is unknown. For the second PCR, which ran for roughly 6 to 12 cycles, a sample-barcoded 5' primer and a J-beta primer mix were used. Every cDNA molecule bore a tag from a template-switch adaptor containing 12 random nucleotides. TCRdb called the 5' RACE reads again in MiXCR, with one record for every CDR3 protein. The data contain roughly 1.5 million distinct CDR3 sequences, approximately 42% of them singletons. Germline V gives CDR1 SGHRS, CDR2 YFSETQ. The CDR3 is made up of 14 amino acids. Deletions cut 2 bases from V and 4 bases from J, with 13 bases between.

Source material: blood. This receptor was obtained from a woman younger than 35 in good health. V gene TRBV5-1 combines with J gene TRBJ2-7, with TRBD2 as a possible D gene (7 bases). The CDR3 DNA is TGCGCCAGCAGCTTCGGGGGGCAGGTGTACGAGCAGTACTTC. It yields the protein CASSFGGQVYEQYF.